The rows below give T cell receptor beta chains drawn from one sample of a study of T cells in Graves' hyperthyroidism and ophthalmopathy. TCRdb recomputed calls from the multiplex PCR reads with MiXCR, one row per CDR3 protein. In the table there are some 600,000 distinct CDR3 sequences, roughly 14% of which are singletons. Sequencing used blood. The receptors originated from a woman in her twenties or thirties with Graves' hyperthyroidism that later progressed to Graves' ophthalmopathy. Each CDR3 is given with its conserved first and last residue. D genes are given only for firm matches. Clone size is stated in some rows and not others, as once, few, many or a class when expanded.

CDR3aa: CASIQTGAYEQYF
CDR3nt: TGTGCCAGCATCCAGACAGGGGCCTACGAGCAGTACTTC
d_gene: TRBD1
j_gene: TRBJ2-7
abundance: NA
v_gene: TRBV28

CDR3aa: CASSWTTGYPAYEQYF
CDR3nt: TGTGCCAGCAGTTGGACAACAGGGTACCCCGCCTACGAGCAGTACTTC
d_gene: NA
j_gene: TRBJ2-7
abundance: many
v_gene: TRBV12-3/TRBV12-4

CDR3aa: CASSLAQNTEAFF
CDR3nt: TGTGCCAGCAGTTTAGCACAGAACACTGAAGCTTTCTTT
d_gene: NA
j_gene: TRBJ1-1
abundance: many
v_gene: TRBV7-9

CDR3aa: CASSLVDRGQEAFF
CDR3nt: TGTGCCAGCAGCTTAGTAGATAGGGGGCAGGAAGCTTTCTTT
d_gene: TRBD1
j_gene: TRBJ1-1
abundance: many
v_gene: TRBV7-2

CDR3aa: CASSSGSVSYNEQFF
CDR3nt: TGCGCCAGCAGCTCTGGGTCTGTCTCCTACAATGAGCAGTTCTTC
d_gene: NA
j_gene: TRBJ2-1
abundance: many
v_gene: TRBV5-1

CDR3aa: CASSVRGAGGNQPQHF
CDR3nt: TGTGCCAGCAGTGTCAGGGGGGCGGGGGGCAATCAGCCCCAGCATTTT
d_gene: TRBD1
j_gene: TRBJ1-5
abundance: NA
v_gene: TRBV2

CDR3aa: CASSYGGASGSTYEQYF
CDR3nt: TGTGCCAGCAGTTACGGGGGGGCTAGCGGGAGCACCTACGAGCAGTACTTC
d_gene: TRBD2
j_gene: TRBJ2-7
abundance: few
v_gene: TRBV6-2/TRBV6-3

CDR3aa: CASTPGQGARGGGYTF
CDR3nt: TGTGCCAGCACACCGGGACAGGGGGCGAGGGGTGGCGGCTACACCTTC
d_gene: TRBD1
j_gene: TRBJ1-2
abundance: few
v_gene: TRBV6-1

CDR3aa: CASSLEFGFYYEQYF
CDR3nt: TGTGCCAGCAGCTTAGAATTCGGTTTCTACTACGAGCAGTACTTC
d_gene: NA
j_gene: TRBJ2-7
abundance: few
v_gene: TRBV7-2

CDR3aa: CASSLGSRTAVYEQYF
CDR3nt: TGTGCCAGCAGTCTAGGTAGCCGGACAGCAGTCTACGAGCAGTACTTC
d_gene: NA
j_gene: TRBJ2-7
abundance: few
v_gene: TRBV27

CDR3aa: CASGRGAAGVSDEQFF
CDR3nt: TGTGCCAGCGGCCGGGGGGCGGCGGGAGTTTCGGATGAGCAGTTCTTC
d_gene: NA
j_gene: TRBJ2-1
abundance: NA
v_gene: TRBV12-3/TRBV12-4

CDR3aa: CASSVGQGRNERFF
CDR3nt: TGTGCCAGCAGCGTGGGACAGGGTCGGAATGAGCGGTTCTTC
d_gene: TRBD1
j_gene: TRBJ2-1
abundance: few
v_gene: TRBV9

CDR3aa: CASTHGQVKNTEAFF
CDR3nt: TGTGCCAGCACCCACGGACAGGTCAAGAACACTGAAGCTTTCTTT
d_gene: TRBD1
j_gene: TRBJ1-1
abundance: many
v_gene: TRBV11-2

CDR3aa: CASSLDRLAGQETQYF
CDR3nt: TGTGCCAGCAGCTTAGATCGGCTAGCGGGACAAGAGACCCAGTACTTC
d_gene: TRBD2
j_gene: TRBJ2-5
abundance: many
v_gene: TRBV11-3

CDR3aa: CSALKAGVFPSTDTQYF
CDR3nt: TGCAGTGCATTAAAAGCGGGAGTGTTTCCAAGCACAGATACGCAGTATTTT
d_gene: TRBD2
j_gene: TRBJ2-3
abundance: NA
v_gene: TRBV20-1

CDR3aa: CASSRRQGSNQPQHF
CDR3nt: TGTGCCAGCAGCCGGCGACAGGGATCCAATCAGCCCCAGCATTTT
d_gene: TRBD1
j_gene: TRBJ1-5
abundance: many
v_gene: TRBV28

CDR3aa: CSARDLMGSGSRSGNTIYF
CDR3nt: TGCAGTGCTAGAGATTTAATGGGGTCGGGCAGTCGCTCTGGAAACACCATATATTTT
d_gene: NA
j_gene: TRBJ1-3
abundance: few
v_gene: TRBV20-1

CDR3aa: CASGWSSYNEQFF
CDR3nt: TGTGCCAGCGGTTGGAGCTCCTACAATGAGCAGTTCTTC
d_gene: NA
j_gene: TRBJ2-1
abundance: many
v_gene: TRBV7-2

CDR3aa: CSVDRYTGELFF
CDR3nt: TGCAGCGTTGACAGATACACCGGGGAGCTGTTTTTT
d_gene: NA
j_gene: TRBJ2-2
abundance: few
v_gene: TRBV29-1

CDR3aa: CSAHERDRGETQYF
CDR3nt: TGCAGTGCCCACGAGCGGGACAGGGGAGAGACCCAGTACTTC
d_gene: TRBD1
j_gene: TRBJ2-5
abundance: many
v_gene: TRBV20-1

CDR3aa: CASSYAQGGHTEAFF
CDR3nt: TGTGCCAGCAGTTACGCCCAGGGGGGGCACACTGAAGCTTTCTTT
d_gene: TRBD1
j_gene: TRBJ1-1
abundance: NA
v_gene: TRBV6-5

CDR3aa: CASTLGAGYNEQFF
CDR3nt: TGTGCCAGTACTCTAGGAGCAGGGTACAATGAGCAGTTCTTC
d_gene: NA
j_gene: TRBJ2-1
abundance: many
v_gene: TRBV19

CDR3aa: CASSVSLLEDPSDTQYF
CDR3nt: TGTGCCAGCAGCGTAAGCCTCCTAGAGGACCCTTCAGATACGCAGTATTTT
d_gene: NA
j_gene: TRBJ2-3
abundance: few
v_gene: TRBV9

CDR3aa: CASAYLAGGETQYF
CDR3nt: TGTGCCAGCGCCTATCTAGCGGGCGGGGAGACCCAGTACTTC
d_gene: TRBD2
j_gene: TRBJ2-5
abundance: many
v_gene: TRBV28

CDR3aa: CASHQGTEQFF
CDR3nt: TGTGCCAGCCACCAGGGGACTGAGCAGTTCTTC
d_gene: NA
j_gene: TRBJ2-1
abundance: few
v_gene: TRBV27

CDR3aa: CASSVVSSTYEQYF
CDR3nt: TGTGCCAGCAGCGTAGTATCTAGCACTTACGAGCAGTACTTC
d_gene: NA
j_gene: TRBJ2-7
abundance: many
v_gene: TRBV9

CDR3aa: CASSYGVASGGHGELFF
CDR3nt: TGTGCCAGCAGTTACGGGGTTGCGTCAGGGGGACACGGGGAGCTGTTTTTT
d_gene: TRBD1
j_gene: TRBJ2-2
abundance: many
v_gene: TRBV6-5

CDR3aa: CSARDRLGTGVHEQYF
CDR3nt: TGCAGTGCTAGAGATAGGCTTGGGACAGGGGTCCACGAGCAGTACTTC
d_gene: TRBD1
j_gene: TRBJ2-7
abundance: many
v_gene: TRBV20-1

CDR3aa: CASSNDRGDYGYTF
CDR3nt: TGTGCCAGCAGTAACGACAGGGGAGACTATGGCTACACCTTC
d_gene: TRBD1
j_gene: TRBJ1-2
abundance: many
v_gene: TRBV27

CDR3aa: CASGVAATSTDTQYF
CDR3nt: TGTGCCAGCGGTGTAGCGGCTACTAGCACAGATACGCAGTATTTT
d_gene: NA
j_gene: TRBJ2-3
abundance: many
v_gene: TRBV12-3/TRBV12-4

CDR3aa: CSAQTVKNTEAFF
CDR3nt: TGCAGTGCACAGACAGTCAAGAACACTGAAGCTTTCTTT
d_gene: NA
j_gene: TRBJ1-1
abundance: few
v_gene: TRBV20-1

CDR3aa: CSVNPGGRETQYF
CDR3nt: TGCAGTGTTAATCCCGGAGGCCGGGAGACCCAGTACTTC
d_gene: NA
j_gene: TRBJ2-5
abundance: many
v_gene: TRBV20-1

CDR3aa: CASSPVGVGVDEQFF
CDR3nt: TGTGCCAGCAGTCCTGTGGGCGTTGGAGTCGATGAGCAGTTCTTC
d_gene: NA
j_gene: TRBJ2-1
abundance: many
v_gene: TRBV12-3/TRBV12-4

CDR3aa: CASSHGGGWDGYTF
CDR3nt: TGCGCCAGCAGTCACGGCGGAGGGTGGGATGGCTACACCTTC
d_gene: NA
j_gene: TRBJ1-2
abundance: many
v_gene: TRBV5-1

CDR3aa: CASSLITSGISEQYF
CDR3nt: TGCGCCAGCAGCTTGATTACTAGCGGGATCAGCGAGCAGTACTTC
d_gene: TRBD2
j_gene: TRBJ2-7
abundance: many
v_gene: TRBV5-1

CDR3aa: CATSYRTSGKEGEQFF
CDR3nt: TGTGCCACCAGTTATCGGACTAGCGGGAAAGAAGGTGAGCAGTTCTTC
d_gene: TRBD2
j_gene: TRBJ2-1
abundance: many
v_gene: TRBV24-1

CDR3aa: CASSVEVAAAGEQFF
CDR3nt: TGTGCCAGCAGCGTAGAGGTAGCGGCGGCGGGTGAGCAGTTCTTC
d_gene: NA
j_gene: TRBJ2-1
abundance: NA
v_gene: TRBV9

CDR3aa: CASSHSGGAAYEQYF
CDR3nt: TGCGCCAGCAGCCATTCTGGGGGGGCGGCTTACGAGCAGTACTTC
d_gene: NA
j_gene: TRBJ2-7
abundance: NA
v_gene: TRBV4-1

CDR3aa: CASSQREDGELFF
CDR3nt: TGTGCCAGCAGCCAAAGGGAGGACGGGGAGCTGTTTTTT
d_gene: NA
j_gene: TRBJ2-2
abundance: NA
v_gene: TRBV3-1

CDR3aa: CASSSRDSGRTGELFF
CDR3nt: TGCGCCAGCAGCTCCCGGGACTCAGGTCGAACCGGGGAGCTGTTTTTT
d_gene: NA
j_gene: TRBJ2-2
abundance: many
v_gene: TRBV5-1

CDR3aa: CASRPDSGANVLTF
CDR3nt: TGTGCCAGTAGACCCGACTCTGGGGCCAACGTCCTGACTTTC
d_gene: NA
j_gene: TRBJ2-6
abundance: many
v_gene: TRBV19

CDR3aa: CATGQGGMMNEKLFF
CDR3nt: TGTGCCACAGGACAGGGTGGAATGATGAACGAAAAACTGTTTTTT
d_gene: TRBD1
j_gene: TRBJ1-4
abundance: NA
v_gene: TRBV7-9